This T cell receptor beta chain was found in a study of T cell responses to AZD1222 COVID-19 vaccine. The data were produced by immunoSEQ multiplex PCR, yet TCRdb's version contains in-frame clones alone and is incomplete. This table holds about 120,000 clones, 70% to 90% found once. The CDR3 spans 18 residues. CDR1 is KGHSH and CDR2 is LQKENI in the germline V gene. V gave up 3 bases and J gave up 0 bases, with 19 bases separating them. This receptor was identified in an adult who received the AZD1222 COVID-19 vaccine. Source: peripheral blood, taken 28 days after the second AZD1222 dose. The J gene is TRBJ2-3, the V gene TRBV18; D perhaps matches TRBD2 (5 bases). The CDR3 DNA follows: TGTGCCAGCTCACCGGTACAGCGGAGTGGTATTAGCACAGATACGCAGTATTTT. It encodes CASSPVQRSGISTDTQYF.